Sequencing of this TCR beta chain was carried out in a study of blood T cell repertoires in COVID-19. In the study overall: Nucleic acid was either cDNA or gDNA, and it came from T cells, B-cell-depleted T cells, or PBMCs.

Germline values: CDR1 LGHDT, CDR2 YNNKEL (reference sequence). The CDR3 contains 16 residues. Trimming cost V 4 bases and J 7 bases; bases outside gene matches: 11. The method was immunoSEQ multiplex PCR; TCRdb's version includes in-frame clones alone and lacks a portion of them. Of fewer than 300,000 clones detected, 70% to 85% appear once; the ten largest clones hold 0.7% to 1%. The chain has TRBV3-1 (or the pseudogene TRBV3-2) and TRBJ2-2; 8 positions agree with TRBD1. Specimen: peripheral blood. This sequence originates from a human donor with COVID-19, enrolled during active disease. The donor label of this sample is uncertain. The CDR3 nucleotides read TGTGCCAGCAGCCGCGGGACAGGCCCTACAGGCGGGGAGCTGTTTTTT. This translates into CASSRGTGPTGGELFF.